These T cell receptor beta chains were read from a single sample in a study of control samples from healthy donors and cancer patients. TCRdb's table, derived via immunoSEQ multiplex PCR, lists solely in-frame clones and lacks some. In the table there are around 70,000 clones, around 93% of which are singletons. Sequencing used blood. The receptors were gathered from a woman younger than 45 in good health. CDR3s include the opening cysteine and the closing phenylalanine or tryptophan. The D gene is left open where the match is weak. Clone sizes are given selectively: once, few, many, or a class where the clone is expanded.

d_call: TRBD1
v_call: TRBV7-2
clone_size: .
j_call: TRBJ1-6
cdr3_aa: CASSPLRDSRSPLHF
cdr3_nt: TGTGCCAGCAGCCCCCTCCGGGACAGCCGTTCACCCCTCCACTTT

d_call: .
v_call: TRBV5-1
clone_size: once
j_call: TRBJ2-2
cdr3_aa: CASSLAGAENTGELFF
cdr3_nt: TGCGCCAGCAGCTTGGCCGGGGCAGAGAACACCGGGGAGCTGTTTTTT

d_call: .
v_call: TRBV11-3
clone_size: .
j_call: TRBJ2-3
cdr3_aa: CASSLSDTQYF
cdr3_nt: TGTGCCAGCAGCTTATCAGATACGCAGTATTTT

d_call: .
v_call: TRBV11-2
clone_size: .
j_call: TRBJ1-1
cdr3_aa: CASSFLSLGQAFF
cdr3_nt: TGTGCCAGCAGCTTTCTTTCATTGGGGCAGGCTTTCTTT

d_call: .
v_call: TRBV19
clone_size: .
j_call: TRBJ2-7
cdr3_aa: CASSIRSASYEQYF
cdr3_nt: TGTGCCAGTAGTATTCGGTCAGCATCCTACGAGCAGTACTTC

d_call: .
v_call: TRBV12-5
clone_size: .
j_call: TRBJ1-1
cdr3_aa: CASGLVMQATEAFF
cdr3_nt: TGTGCTAGTGGTTTGGTAATGCAGGCCACTGAAGCTTTCTTT

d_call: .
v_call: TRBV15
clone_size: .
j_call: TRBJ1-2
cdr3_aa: CATSRDRLQLLSYGYTF
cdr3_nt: TGTGCCACCAGCAGAGATAGGCTCCAACTTTTGAGTTATGGCTACACCTTC

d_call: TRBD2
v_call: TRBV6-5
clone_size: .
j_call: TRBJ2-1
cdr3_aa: CASSYILGTSINEQFF
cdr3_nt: TGTGCCAGCAGTTACATCCTGGGGACTAGCATCAATGAGCAGTTCTTC

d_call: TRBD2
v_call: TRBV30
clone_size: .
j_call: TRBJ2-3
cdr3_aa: CAWSGLAGTDTQYF
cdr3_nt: TGTGCCTGGAGTGGACTAGCGGGGACAGATACGCAGTATTTT

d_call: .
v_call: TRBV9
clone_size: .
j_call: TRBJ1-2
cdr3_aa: CASSVEGNYGYTF
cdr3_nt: TGTGCCAGCAGCGTAGAGGGGAACTATGGCTACACCTTC

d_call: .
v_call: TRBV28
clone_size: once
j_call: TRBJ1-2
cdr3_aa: CATQGPLPTF
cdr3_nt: TGTGCCACCCAGGGGCCTCTCCCCACCTTC

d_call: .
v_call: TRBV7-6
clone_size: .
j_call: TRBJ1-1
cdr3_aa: CASSNRETEAFF
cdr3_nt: TGTGCCAGCAGCAACAGGGAAACTGAAGCTTTCTTT

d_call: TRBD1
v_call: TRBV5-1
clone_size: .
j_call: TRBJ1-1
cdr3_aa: CASSLRTGERTEAFF
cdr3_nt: TGCGCCAGCAGCTTACGGACAGGGGAAAGGACTGAAGCTTTCTTT

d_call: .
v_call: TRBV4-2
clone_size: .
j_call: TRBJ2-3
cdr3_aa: CASSPGLAGQDTQYF
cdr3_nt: TGTGCCAGCAGCCCCGGGTTAGCGGGACAGGATACGCAGTATTTT

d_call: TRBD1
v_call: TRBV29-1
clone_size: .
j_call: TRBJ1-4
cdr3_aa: CSVVLEVDRTGEKLFF
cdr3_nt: TGCAGCGTTGTCTTGGAGGTGGACAGGACTGGGGAAAAACTGTTTTTT

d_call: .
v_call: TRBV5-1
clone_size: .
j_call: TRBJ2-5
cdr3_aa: CASSLEGRTQETQYF
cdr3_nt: TGCGCCAGCAGCTTGGAGGGTAGGACCCAAGAGACCCAGTACTTC

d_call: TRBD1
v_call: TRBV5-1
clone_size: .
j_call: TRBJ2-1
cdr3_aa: CASSGDNWTGDNEQFF
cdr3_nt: TGCGCCAGCAGCGGGGATAACTGGACAGGGGACAATGAGCAGTTCTTC

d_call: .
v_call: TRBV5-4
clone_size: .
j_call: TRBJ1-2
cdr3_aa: CASSLGAEGYTF
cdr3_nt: TGTGCCAGCAGCTTGGGAGCGGAGGGCTACACCTTC

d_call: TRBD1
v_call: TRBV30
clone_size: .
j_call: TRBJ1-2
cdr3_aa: CAWNVGQGIGYTF
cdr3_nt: TGTGCCTGGAATGTGGGACAGGGGATCGGCTACACCTTC

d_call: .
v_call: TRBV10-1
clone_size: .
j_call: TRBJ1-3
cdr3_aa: CASSPGLRNTIYF
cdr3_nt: TGCGCCAGCAGCCCGGGACTGAGAAACACCATATATTTT

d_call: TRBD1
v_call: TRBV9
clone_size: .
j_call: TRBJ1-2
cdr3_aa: CASSDGQAYYGYTF
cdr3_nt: TGTGCCAGCAGCGACGGACAGGCTTACTATGGCTACACCTTC

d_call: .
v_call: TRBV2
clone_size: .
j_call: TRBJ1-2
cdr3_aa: CATGQSYTF
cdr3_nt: TGTGCCACAGGACAGAGCTACACCTTC

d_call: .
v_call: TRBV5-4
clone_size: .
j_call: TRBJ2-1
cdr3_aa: CASSSMTGTYNEQFF
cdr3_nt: TGTGCCAGCAGCTCGATGACAGGGACTTACAATGAGCAGTTCTTC

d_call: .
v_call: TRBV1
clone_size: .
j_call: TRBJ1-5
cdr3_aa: CTSSQVKRVGQPQHF
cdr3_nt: TGCACCAGCAGCCAAGTCAAAAGGGTTGGGCAGCCCCAGCATTTT

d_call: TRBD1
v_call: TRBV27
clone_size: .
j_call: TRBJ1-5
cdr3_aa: CASRPGTVYSNQPQHF
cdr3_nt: TGTGCCAGCAGGCCCGGGACAGTTTATAGCAATCAGCCCCAGCATTTT

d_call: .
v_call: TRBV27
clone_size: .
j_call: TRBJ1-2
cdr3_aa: CASAIGTNYGYTF
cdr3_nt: TGTGCCAGCGCCATCGGGACTAACTATGGCTACACCTTC

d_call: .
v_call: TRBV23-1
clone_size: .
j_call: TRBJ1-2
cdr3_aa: CASGRFNPEAGYTF
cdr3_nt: TGCGCCAGCGGGCGATTTAATCCGGAGGCTGGCTACACCTTC

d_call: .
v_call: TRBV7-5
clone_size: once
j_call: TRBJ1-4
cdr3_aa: CVRSGQGRGEKLFF
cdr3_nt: TGTGTCAGAAGCGGACAGGGCAGAGGTGAAAAACTGTTTTTT

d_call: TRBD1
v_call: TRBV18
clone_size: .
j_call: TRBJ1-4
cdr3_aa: CASSPGTGENEKLFF
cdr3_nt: TGTGCCAGCTCACCCGGGACAGGGGAAAATGAAAAACTGTTTTTT

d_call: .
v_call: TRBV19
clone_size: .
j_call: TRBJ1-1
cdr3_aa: CASSPRTATEAFF
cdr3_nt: TGTGCCAGTAGTCCGCGGACGGCCACTGAAGCTTTCTTT

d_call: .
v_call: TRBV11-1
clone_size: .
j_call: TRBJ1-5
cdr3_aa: CASSLTSNQPQHF
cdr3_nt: TGTGCCAGCAGCTTAACTAGCAATCAGCCCCAGCATTTT

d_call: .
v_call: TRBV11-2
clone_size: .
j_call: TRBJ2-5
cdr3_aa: CASSRFEGRGRETQYF
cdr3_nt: TGTGCCAGCAGCAGGTTTGAAGGACGGGGACGAGAGACCCAGTACTTC

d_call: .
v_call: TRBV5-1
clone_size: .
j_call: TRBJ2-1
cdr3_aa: CASSLVGGDYNEQFF
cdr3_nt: TGCGCCAGCAGCTTGGTCGGGGGAGACTACAATGAGCAGTTCTTC

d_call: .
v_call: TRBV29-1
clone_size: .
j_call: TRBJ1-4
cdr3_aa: CSVVRGKNEKLFF
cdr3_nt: TGCAGCGTCGTGAGGGGAAAAAATGAAAAACTGTTTTTT

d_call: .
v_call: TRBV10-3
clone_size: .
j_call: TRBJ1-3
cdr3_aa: CAISLQDPSSGNTIYF
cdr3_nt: TGTGCCATCAGCCTCCAGGACCCGAGCTCTGGAAACACCATATATTTT

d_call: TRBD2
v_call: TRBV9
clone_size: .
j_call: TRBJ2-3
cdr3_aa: CASSVAGAGGQGTDTQYF
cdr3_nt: TGTGCCAGCAGCGTAGCCGGAGCGGGGGGGCAGGGCACAGATACGCAGTATTTT

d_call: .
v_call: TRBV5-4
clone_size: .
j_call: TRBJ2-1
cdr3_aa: CASSRGTHNNEQFF
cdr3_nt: TGTGCCAGCAGCCGCGGGACACACAACAATGAGCAGTTCTTC

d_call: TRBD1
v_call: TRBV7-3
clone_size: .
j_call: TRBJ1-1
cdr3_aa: CASSPAADRANTEAFF
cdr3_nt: TGTGCCAGCAGCCCGGCAGCGGACAGGGCGAACACTGAAGCTTTCTTT

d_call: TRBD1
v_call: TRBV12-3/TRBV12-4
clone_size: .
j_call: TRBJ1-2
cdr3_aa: CASSGGQEHGYTF
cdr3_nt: TGTGCCAGCAGCGGGGGACAGGAACATGGCTACACCTTC

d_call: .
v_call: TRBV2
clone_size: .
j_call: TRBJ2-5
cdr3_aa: CASSEGPTRLETQYF
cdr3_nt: TGTGCCAGCAGTGAAGGTCCGACTAGGTTGGAGACCCAGTACTTC

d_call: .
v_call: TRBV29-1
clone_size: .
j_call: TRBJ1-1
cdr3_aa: CSVEWGGMNTEAFF
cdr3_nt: TGCAGCGTTGAGTGGGGCGGAATGAACACTGAAGCTTTCTTT

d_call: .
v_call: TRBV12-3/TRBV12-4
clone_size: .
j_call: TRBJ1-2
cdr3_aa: CASRPPQGTGYTF
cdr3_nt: TGTGCCAGCCGACCCCCCCAGGGGACTGGCTACACCTTC

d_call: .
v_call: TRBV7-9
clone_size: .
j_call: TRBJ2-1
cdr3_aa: CASGSYNEQFF
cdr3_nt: TGTGCCTCGGGGAGTTACAATGAGCAGTTCTTC

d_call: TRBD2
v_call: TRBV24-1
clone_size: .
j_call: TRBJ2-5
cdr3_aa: CATSTSGQETQYF
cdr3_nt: TGTGCCACCAGTACTAGCGGCCAAGAGACCCAGTACTTC

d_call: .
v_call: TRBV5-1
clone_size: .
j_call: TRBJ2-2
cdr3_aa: CASSLAMGNTGELFF
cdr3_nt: TGCGCCAGCAGCTTGGCCATGGGGAACACCGGGGAGCTGTTTTTT

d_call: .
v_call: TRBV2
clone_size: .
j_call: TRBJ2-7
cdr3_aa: CASSEQGSYEQYF
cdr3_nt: TGTGCCAGCAGTGAACAGGGCAGCTACGAGCAGTACTTC

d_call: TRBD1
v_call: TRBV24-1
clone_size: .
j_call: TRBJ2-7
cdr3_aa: CATSDWGTGGGEQYF
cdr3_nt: TGTGCCACCAGTGATTGGGGGACAGGGGGAGGCGAGCAGTACTTC

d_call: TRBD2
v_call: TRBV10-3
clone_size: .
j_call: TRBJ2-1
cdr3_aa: CAISESMGLVSYNEQFF
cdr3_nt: TGTGCCATCAGTGAGTCGATGGGACTAGTATCCTACAATGAGCAGTTCTTC

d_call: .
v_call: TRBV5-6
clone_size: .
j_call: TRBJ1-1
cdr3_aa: CASSLGPGVEGAFF
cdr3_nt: TGTGCCAGCAGCTTGGGACCGGGGGTGGAGGGGGCTTTCTTT

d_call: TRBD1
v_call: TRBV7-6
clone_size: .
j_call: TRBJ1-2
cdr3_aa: CASSLGQGSGYTF
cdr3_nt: TGTGCCAGCAGTCTGGGACAGGGCTCCGGCTACACCTTC

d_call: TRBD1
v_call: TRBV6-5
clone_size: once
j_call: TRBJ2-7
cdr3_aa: CASSPPGQSYEQYF
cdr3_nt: TGTGCCAGCAGTCCCCCGGGACAGTCGTACGAGCAGTACTTC

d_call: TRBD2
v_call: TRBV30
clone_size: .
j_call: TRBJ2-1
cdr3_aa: CALSGGLYNEQFF
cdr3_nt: TGTGCCTTGAGCGGGGGGCTCTACAATGAGCAGTTCTTC

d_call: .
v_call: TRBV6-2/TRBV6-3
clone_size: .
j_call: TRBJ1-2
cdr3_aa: CASSYLDGYTF
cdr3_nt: TGTGCCAGCAGTTATCTCGATGGCTACACCTTC

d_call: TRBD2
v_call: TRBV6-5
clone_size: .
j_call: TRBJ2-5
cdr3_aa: CASSRETSGETQYF
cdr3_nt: TGTGCCAGCAGTCGAGAAACTAGCGGCGAGACCCAGTACTTC

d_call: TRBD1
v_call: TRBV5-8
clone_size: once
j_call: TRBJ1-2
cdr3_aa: CASSGGQSYGYTF
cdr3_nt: TGTGCCAGCAGCGGGGGACAGAGCTATGGCTACACCTTC